These 2 T cell receptor beta chains came from one sample sequenced in a study of cytomegalovirus exposure and HLA in healthy donors. TCRdb keeps only in-frame clones here, not all; method: immunoSEQ multiplex PCR. The table lists 130,000 to 150,000 clones, 88% of them singletons. Sequenced sample: PBMCs. These receptors were taken from a woman aged 18-29 years in good health and CMV-seropositive.

V and J are TRBV9 and TRBJ2-1; 8 bases are a match to TRBD2. The germline V gene has CDR1 SGDLS and CDR2 YYNGEE. V was pared by 0 bases and J by 1 base, with 0 bases of the junction left unmatched. CDR3 size: 15 residues. CDR3 nucleotide sequence: TGTGCCAGCAGCGTAGTAGCGGGATCCTACAATGAGCAGTTCTTC. This encodes CASSVVAGSYNEQFF. Complete variable domain (other parts from reference TRBV9 and TRBJ2-1): DSGVTQTPKHLITATGQRVTLRCSPRSGDLSVYWYQQSLDQGLQFLIQYYNGEERAKGNILERFSAQQFPDLHSELNLSSLELGDSALYFCASSVVAGSYNEQFFGPGTRLTVL.

The rearrangement joins TRBV10-3 to TRBJ1-2, with D possibly matching TRBD1 (5 bases). The CDR3 is 15 amino acids. CDR1 is ENHRY and CDR2 is SYGVKD in the germline V gene. The germline V and J ends were trimmed by 6 bases and 6 bases, with 20 bases remaining between them. This CDR3 reads CAISPSWGGVDGYTF. The CDR3 nucleotides are TGTGCCATCAGCCCCTCGTGGGGGGGGGTCGATGGCTACACCTTC.